This paragraph reports one T cell receptor (beta chain). Generated by immunoSEQ multiplex PCR, the TCRdb table keeps only in-frame clones and is missing some. The sample has 95,000 to 100,000 clones, around 94% seen once; the top ten hold more than 5%. This sample was included in a study of blood T cell repertoires in COVID-19. This TCR was recovered from a man between 45 and 60 years old with active COVID-19. The specimen was peripheral blood.

In nucleotides, the CDR3 is TGTGCCAGCAGCCAAGAGGCCGGGACAGGGACCGATGAGCAGTTCTTC. Residues: CASSQEAGTGTDEQFF. This chain connects TRBV4-2 to TRBJ2-1; the match to TRBD1 covers 9 bases. V shed 0 bases and J 8 bases; nucleotides not matched to a gene: 8. This CDR3 is 16 amino acids long. Germline V gives CDR1 LGHNA, CDR2 YNFKEQ.